This TCR beta chain was recovered during a study of T cells after posttransplantation cyclophosphamide. Points from the study as a whole: After PTCy, TRB diversity resembled that of CNI/methotrexate controls. Donor CD8+ memory clones often dominated recipient blood repertoires at later times. Tissue-infiltrating T cells from skin or gut overlapped little with blood T cells.

Notes on this clone: Its target is not known.

Assay: immunoSEQ multiplex PCR; the TCRdb copy retains only in-frame clones and omits some. Among fewer than 25,000 clones, roughly nine tenths were seen once, and the ten largest hold about 12%. From germline, CDR1 is LNHDA and CDR2 SQIVND (reference sequence). The CDR3 totals 18 residues. The V end lost 4 bases, the J end lost 0 bases, and 19 bases lay between the germline ends. Busulfan-fludarabine conditioning, marrow transplant, and cyclophosphamide on days +3 and +4 were administered. This sample comprised PBMCs, obtained after allogeneic stem cell transplant with posttransplant cyclophosphamide. The chain couples TRBV19 to TRBJ1-5, with unresolved D. This receptor was identified in a female patient in her 30s who received an allogeneic stem cell transplant from an unrelated donor, was CMV-positive, and had no GVHD. Some T cells may be provided by the graft donor. CDR3 amino acids: CASSTRGTVEYSNQPQHF. The CDR3, as DNA: TGTGCCAGTAGTACACGGGGTACCGTGGAGTATAGCAATCAGCCCCAGCATTTT.